The sequence of this TCR beta chain was determined in a study of OX40 agonist ivuxolimab in advanced cancers. Libraries were prepared by immunoSEQ multiplex PCR; TCRdb keeps only in-frame clonotypes and omits some of them. The table lists around 70,000 clones, more than 75% of them singletons. Trimming took off 4 bases at V and 3 bases at J, with 17 bases between the two ends. CDR3 length: 16 amino acids. Germline-derived CDR1 and CDR2 are SGHVS and FNYEAQ. The receptor comes from an adult with an advanced solid tumor such as melanoma, head and neck, liver or kidney cancer. The V and J genes are TRBV7-6 and TRBJ2-3; D possibly uses TRBD1 or TRBD2 (5 bases each). Sequencing used CD4+ or CD8+ T cells sorted from blood, obtained in a trial of the OX40 agonist ivuxolimab. CDR3 in amino acids: CASSSGGGVQTDTQYF. DNA of the CDR3: TGTGCCAGCAGCTCCGGTGGGGGAGTCCAGACAGATACGCAGTATTTT.